The subject of this entry is one T cell receptor beta chain. Its antigen is not identified. The sample belongs to a study of shared clonotypes between healthy human individuals. Study results and caveats: Across subsets, estimated richness was generally greater for naive than for memory populations.

Sequencing used immunoSEQ multiplex PCR; TCRdb keeps in-frame clones, though not all of them. The table shows hundreds of thousands of clones, with about 95% occurring only once. Looked up from germline, CDR1 is PRHDT and CDR2 is FYEKMQ (reference sequence). This CDR3 region has 14 residues. The V gene end was trimmed by 5 bases and the J gene end by 5 bases; junction bases not matched to a gene: 7. It was CD45RO-negative cells, positively selected for CCR7, that made up naive CD8 cells, with terminally differentiated effector memory CD45RA+ cells excluded. The chain combines TRBV13 with TRBJ2-3; 7 nucleotides line up with TRBD2. This TCR was recovered from a woman between 25 and 40 years old in good health. Sequences were obtained from naive CD8+ T cells sorted from blood. The CDR3 bases are TGTGCCAGCAGCATCTCTTTAGCGGGAGATACGCAGTATTTT. It is translated as CASSISLAGDTQYF.